This TCR beta chain was identified in a study of CD8 T cells in Susac syndrome. Study details: At the time of blood draw, patients with Susac syndrome were therapy-naive, receiving corticosteroids, or receiving intravenous immunoglobulin alone. Notes on the study in general: It was acknowledged in the study that the number of individuals who were included in its TCR sequencing and HLA analysis was relatively small.

Regarding this clonotype: Its antigen is undetermined.

This CDR3 is 14 amino acids long. The V end was cut by 2 bases, the J end by 1 base, with 5 bases between. In blood CD8+ and CD4+ T cells, TCR beta underwent sequencing. RNA was extracted with the RNeasy kit, and a quantity of about 0.45 to 1 ug was reverse transcribed using random hexamers. Amplification of TCR beta CDR3 across 54 Vbeta and 13 Jbeta was performed with immunoSEQ multiplex PCR. One entry per CDR3 protein results from TCRdb running MiXCR on the immunoSEQ multiplex PCR reads. The table includes about 140,000 distinct CDR3 sequences, around 95% detected once. The origin of this receptor is a human donor with Susac syndrome. The chain uses TRBV12-3 or TRBV12-4 and TRBJ2-2; D not certain. Source material: CD4+ T cells from PBMCs. Here the CDR3 DNA reads TGTGCCAGCAGTTTACCACGGAACACCGGGGAGCTGTTTTTT. Residues: CASSLPRNTGELFF.